This note documents a single T cell receptor (beta chain) sequence. Its antigen is still unknown. This table comes from immunoSEQ multiplex PCR, and its TCRdb copy is limited to in-frame clones, with some not included. The table has 8,500 to 10,000 clones, around 88% seen once. As for time point: roughly 10-day in vitro stimulation with candidate neoantigen peptide 2. Cells were stimulated roughly 10 days with each of six to eight ELISpot-reactive neoantigens. Baseline for clone expansion was a parallel culture with no peptide. This record comes from a study of PD-1 blockade in mismatch repair-deficient tumors. Study outcomes and limitations: After pembrolizumab, tumor-resident clones rose rapidly, then generally contracted before radiologic responses.

This TCR was sampled from an adult with mismatch repair-deficient cancer. The sample in question was cells cultured in vitro, obtained from a patient treated with pembrolizumab.

CDR3 nucleotides: TGTGCCAGCAGCTCCCTAGCGGATGAGCAGTTCTTC. Its translation is CASSSLADEQFF. The V and J genes are TRBV7-3 and TRBJ2-1, with 7 bases fitting TRBD2. The CDR3 has 12 amino acids. The V gene end was trimmed by 4 bases and the J gene end by 8 bases; junction bases not matched to a gene: 2. Germline values: CDR1 SGHTA, CDR2 FQGTGA.